The entry below describes one T cell receptor beta chain. Depth targeted 1 in 200,000 to 1 in 1 million T cells, averaging 10x coverage per clonotype. The repertoire was sequenced with immunoSEQ multiplex PCR; TCRdb's copy has only in-frame clones and lacks some. The repertoire holds some 200,000 clones, with just under 80% as singletons. This entry belongs to a study of cytotoxic CD8 clonotypes in ibrutinib-treated CLL. Study at large: On average, roughly 94,000 productive rearrangements and around 260,000 productive templates per sample.

The V gene lost 6 bases and the J gene lost 3 bases, with 20 bases spanning the gap. This CDR3 region has 16 residues. In germline, CDR1 is WNHNN, CDR2 SYGVQD (reference sequence). This sequence was found in a human donor with chronic lymphocytic leukemia. The sample was PBMCs, taken after 12 months of ibrutinib treatment. The V gene is TRBV10-1, the J gene TRBJ1-2; maybe TRBD1 (6 bases). The CDR3 protein is CASSFPDSQIHYGYTF. The CDR3 DNA sequence: TGCGCCAGCAGCTTTCCGGACAGTCAAATCCACTATGGCTACACCTTC.